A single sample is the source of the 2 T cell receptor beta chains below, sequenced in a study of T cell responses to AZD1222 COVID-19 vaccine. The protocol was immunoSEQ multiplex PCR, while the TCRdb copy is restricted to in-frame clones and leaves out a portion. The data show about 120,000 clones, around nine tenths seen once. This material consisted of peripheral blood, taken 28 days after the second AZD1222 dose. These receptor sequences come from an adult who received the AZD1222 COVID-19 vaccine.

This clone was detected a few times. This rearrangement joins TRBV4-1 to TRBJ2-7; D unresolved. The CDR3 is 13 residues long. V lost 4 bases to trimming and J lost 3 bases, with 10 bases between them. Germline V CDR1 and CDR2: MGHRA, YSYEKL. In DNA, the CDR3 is TGCGCCAGCAGCCTACCAGGTAGCTACGAGCAGTACTTC. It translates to CASSLPGSYEQYF.

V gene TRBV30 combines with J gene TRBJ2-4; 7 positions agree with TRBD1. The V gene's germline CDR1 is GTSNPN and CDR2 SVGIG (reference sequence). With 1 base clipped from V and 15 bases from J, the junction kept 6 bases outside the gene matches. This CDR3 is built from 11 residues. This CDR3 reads CAWSGGQMVYF. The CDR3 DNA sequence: TGTGCCTGGAGTGGGGGACAGATGGTGTACTTC. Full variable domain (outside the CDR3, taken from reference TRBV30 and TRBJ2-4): SQTIHQWPATLVQPVGSPLSLECTVEGTSNPNLYWYRQAAGRGLQLLFYSVGIGQISSEVPQNLSASRPQDRQFILSSKKLLLSDSGFYLCAWSGGQMVYFGAGTRLSVL.